The clone carrying this TCR beta chain was seen more than once but under ten times. The sample has other DNA sequences that encode this CDR3 too. Measured with immunoSEQ multiplex PCR; TCRdb has only the in-frame clones, and not every one. The sample lists 12,000 to 15,000 clones, 77% occurring once. This sample is drawn from a study of graft-versus-host responses after intestinal transplantation. The authors processed graft tissue to release intraepithelial and lamina propria lymphocytes. Losses at the gene ends were 5 bases for V and 4 bases for J; bases not matched to a gene: 4. CDR1 and CDR2 (germline): MNHEY, SMNVEV (reference sequence). The CDR3 is made up of 13 amino acids.

Material: ileum tissue, obtained 27 days after intestinal transplant. The rearrangement uses TRBV27 and TRBJ2-7; 8 nucleotides match TRBD1. This receptor was obtained from a human patient who received an intestinal transplant, so some T cells may come from the graft donor. The CDR3 bases are TGTGCCAGCAGTCCGAGGACAGGGTACGAGCAGTACGTC. This sequence encodes CASSPRTGYEQYV.